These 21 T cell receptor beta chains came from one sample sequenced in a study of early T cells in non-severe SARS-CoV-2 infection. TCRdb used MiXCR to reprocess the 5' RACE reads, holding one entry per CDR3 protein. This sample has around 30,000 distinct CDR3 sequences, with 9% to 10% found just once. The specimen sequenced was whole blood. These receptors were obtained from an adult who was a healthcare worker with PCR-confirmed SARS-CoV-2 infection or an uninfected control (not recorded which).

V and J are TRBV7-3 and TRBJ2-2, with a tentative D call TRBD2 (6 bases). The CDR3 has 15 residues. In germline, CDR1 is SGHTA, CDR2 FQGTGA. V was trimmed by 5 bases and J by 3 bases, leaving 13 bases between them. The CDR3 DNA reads TGTGCCAGCAGCCGCGGGCCTAGCGACACCGGGGAGCTGTTTTTT. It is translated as CASSRGPSDTGELFF.

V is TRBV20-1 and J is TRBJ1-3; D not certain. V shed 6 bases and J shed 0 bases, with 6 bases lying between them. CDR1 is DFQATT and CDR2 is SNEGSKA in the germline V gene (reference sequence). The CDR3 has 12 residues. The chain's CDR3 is CSADHSGNTIYF. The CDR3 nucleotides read TGCAGTGCGGACCACTCTGGAAACACCATATATTTT.

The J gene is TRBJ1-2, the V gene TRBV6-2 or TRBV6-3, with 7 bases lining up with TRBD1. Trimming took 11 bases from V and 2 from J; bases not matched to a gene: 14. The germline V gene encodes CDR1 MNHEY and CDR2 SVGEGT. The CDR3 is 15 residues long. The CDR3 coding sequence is TGTGCCGGACGGACAGGATCCACAAAAAACTATGGCTACACCTTC. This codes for CAGRTGSTKNYGYTF.

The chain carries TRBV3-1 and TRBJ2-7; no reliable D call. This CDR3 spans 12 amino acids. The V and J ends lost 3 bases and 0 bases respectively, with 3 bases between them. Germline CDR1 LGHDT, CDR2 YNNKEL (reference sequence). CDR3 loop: CASSQSSYEQYF. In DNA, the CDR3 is TGTGCCAGCAGCCAGAGCTCCTACGAGCAGTACTTC.

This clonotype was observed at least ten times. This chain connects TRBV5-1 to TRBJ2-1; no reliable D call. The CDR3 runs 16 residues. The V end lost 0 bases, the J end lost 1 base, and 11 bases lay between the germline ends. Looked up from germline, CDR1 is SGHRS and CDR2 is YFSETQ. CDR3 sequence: CASSLVVTASYNEQFF. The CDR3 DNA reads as TGCGCCAGCAGCTTGGTAGTGACCGCGTCCTACAATGAGCAGTTCTTC.

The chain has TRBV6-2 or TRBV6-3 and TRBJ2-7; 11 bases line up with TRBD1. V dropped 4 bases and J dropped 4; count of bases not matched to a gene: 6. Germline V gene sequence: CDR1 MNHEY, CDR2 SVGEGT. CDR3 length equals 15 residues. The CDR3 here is CASSSTGQGDYEQYF. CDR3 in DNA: TGTGCCAGCAGTTCCACGGGACAGGGGGATTACGAGCAGTACTTC.

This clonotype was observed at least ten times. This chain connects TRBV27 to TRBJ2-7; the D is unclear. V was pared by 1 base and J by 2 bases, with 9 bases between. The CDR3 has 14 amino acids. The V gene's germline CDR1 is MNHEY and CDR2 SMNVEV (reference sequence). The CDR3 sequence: CASSLYSQPYEQYF. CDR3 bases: TGTGCCAGCAGTTTATACAGCCAGCCCTACGAGCAGTACTTC.

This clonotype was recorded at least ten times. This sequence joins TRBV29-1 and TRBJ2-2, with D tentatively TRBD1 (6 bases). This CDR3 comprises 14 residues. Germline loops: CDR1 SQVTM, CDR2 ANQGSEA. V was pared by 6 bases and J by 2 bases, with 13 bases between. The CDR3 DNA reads TGCAGCGTGGCCGGGACACCAAACACCGGGGAGCTGTTTTTT. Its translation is CSVAGTPNTGELFF.

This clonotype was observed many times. CDR3 nucleotide sequence: TGTGCCAGCAGAAGGTCCACTAGCGGGCGCCAAGAGACCCAGTACTTC. Translated, it gives CASRRSTSGRQETQYF. V and J are TRBV7-6 and TRBJ2-5, with TRBD2 matching 9 bases. CDR3 length equals 16 residues. Germline loops: CDR1 SGHVS, CDR2 FNYEAQ. The junction had 9 bases not matched to a gene; V was cut back by 6 bases and J by 1 base.

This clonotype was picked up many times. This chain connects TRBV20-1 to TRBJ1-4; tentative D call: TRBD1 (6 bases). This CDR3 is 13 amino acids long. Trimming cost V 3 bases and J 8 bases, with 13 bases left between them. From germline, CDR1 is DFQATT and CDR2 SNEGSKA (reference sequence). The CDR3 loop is CSASSGGQEKLFF. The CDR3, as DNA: TGCAGTGCTAGTTCCGGGGGCCAAGAAAAACTGTTTTTT.

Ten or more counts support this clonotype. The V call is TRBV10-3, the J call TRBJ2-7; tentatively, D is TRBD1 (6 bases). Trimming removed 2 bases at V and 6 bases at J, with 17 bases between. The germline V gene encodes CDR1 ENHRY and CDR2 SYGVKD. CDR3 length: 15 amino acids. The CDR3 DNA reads TGTGCCATCAGTGAGGGGGCAGGGGCACTCTCCGAGCAGTACTTC. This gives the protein CAISEGAGALSEQYF.

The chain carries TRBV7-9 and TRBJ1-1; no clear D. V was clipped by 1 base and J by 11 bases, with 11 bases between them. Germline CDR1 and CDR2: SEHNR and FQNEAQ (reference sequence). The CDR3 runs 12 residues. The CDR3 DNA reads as TGTGCCAGCAGCTTAGGACGCACTGCGGCTTTCTTT. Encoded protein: CASSLGRTAAFF. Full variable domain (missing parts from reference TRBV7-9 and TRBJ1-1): DTGVSQNPRHKITKRGQNVTFRCDPISEHNRLYWYRQTLGQGPEFLTYFQNEAQLEKSRLLSDRFSAERPKGSFSTLEIQRTEQGDSAMYLCASSLGRTAAFFGQGTRLTVV.

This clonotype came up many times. The CDR3 coding sequence is TGCAGCGTTGGGCAGACAAGCAATCAGCCCCAGCATTTT. Translation: CSVGQTSNQPQHF. This rearrangement joins TRBV29-1 to TRBJ1-5, with D hard to call. Germline V gene data show CDR1 as SQVTM and CDR2 as ANQGSEA. Trimming cost V 4 bases and J 1 base, with 8 bases left between them. CDR3 length equals 13 residues.

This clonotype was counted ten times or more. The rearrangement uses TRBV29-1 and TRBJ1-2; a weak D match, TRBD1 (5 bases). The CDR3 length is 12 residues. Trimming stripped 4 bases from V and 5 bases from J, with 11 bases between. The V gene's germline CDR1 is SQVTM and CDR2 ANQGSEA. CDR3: CSVGDESYGYTF. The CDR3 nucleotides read TGCAGCGTTGGGGACGAATCTTATGGCTACACCTTC.

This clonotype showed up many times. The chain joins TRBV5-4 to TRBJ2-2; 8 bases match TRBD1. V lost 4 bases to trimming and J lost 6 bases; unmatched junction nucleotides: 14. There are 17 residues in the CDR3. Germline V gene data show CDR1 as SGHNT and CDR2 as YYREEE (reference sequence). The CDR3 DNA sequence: TGTGCCAGCAGCGATAGGAGGACAGGGAGGTTGGCCGGGGAGCTGTTTTTT. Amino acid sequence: CASSDRRTGRLAGELFF.

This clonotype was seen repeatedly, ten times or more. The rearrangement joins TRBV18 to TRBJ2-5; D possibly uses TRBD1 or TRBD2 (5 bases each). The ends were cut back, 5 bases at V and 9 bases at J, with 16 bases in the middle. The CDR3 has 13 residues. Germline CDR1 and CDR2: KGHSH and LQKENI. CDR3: CASSRGDLEPQYF. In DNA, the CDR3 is TGTGCCAGCTCAAGGGGAGACCTGGAACCCCAGTACTTC.

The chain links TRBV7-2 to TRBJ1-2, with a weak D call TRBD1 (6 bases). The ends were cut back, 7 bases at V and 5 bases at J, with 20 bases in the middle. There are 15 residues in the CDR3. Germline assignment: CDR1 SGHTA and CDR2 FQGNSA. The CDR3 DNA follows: TGTGCCAGCAACCAGGGAGGGGGGACTCAGTATGGCTACACCTTC. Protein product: CASNQGGGTQYGYTF.

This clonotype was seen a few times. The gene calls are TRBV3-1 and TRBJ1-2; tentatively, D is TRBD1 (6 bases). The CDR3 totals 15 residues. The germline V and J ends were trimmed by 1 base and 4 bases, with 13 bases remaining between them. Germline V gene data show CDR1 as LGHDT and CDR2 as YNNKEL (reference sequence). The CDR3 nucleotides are TGTGCCAGCAGCCAAGGCCTCACAGGGACCTATGGCTACACCTTC. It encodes CASSQGLTGTYGYTF.

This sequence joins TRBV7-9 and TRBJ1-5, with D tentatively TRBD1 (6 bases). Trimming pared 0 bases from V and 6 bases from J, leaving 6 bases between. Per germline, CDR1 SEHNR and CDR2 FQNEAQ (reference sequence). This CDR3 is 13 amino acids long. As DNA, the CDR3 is TGTGCCAGCAGCTTAGCAGGGGGTCAGCCCCAGCATTTT. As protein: CASSLAGGQPQHF.

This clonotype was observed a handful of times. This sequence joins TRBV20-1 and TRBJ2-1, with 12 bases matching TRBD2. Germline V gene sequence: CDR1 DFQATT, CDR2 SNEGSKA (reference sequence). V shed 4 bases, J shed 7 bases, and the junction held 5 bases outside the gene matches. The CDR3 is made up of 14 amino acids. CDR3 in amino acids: CSATLAGGANEQFF. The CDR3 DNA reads TGCAGTGCTACTCTAGCGGGGGGGGCTAATGAGCAGTTCTTC.

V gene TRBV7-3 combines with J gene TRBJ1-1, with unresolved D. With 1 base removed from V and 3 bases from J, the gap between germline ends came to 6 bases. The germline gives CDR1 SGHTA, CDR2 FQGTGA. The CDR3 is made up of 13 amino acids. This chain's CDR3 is CASSLRPHTEAFF. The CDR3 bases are TGTGCCAGCAGCTTAAGGCCCCACACTGAAGCTTTCTTT.